A selection of T cell receptor beta chains follows, all from one sample in a study of OX40 agonist ivuxolimab in advanced cancers. Clones were read by immunoSEQ multiplex PCR, and TCRdb kept only the in-frame ones, dropping some. The sample has about 76,000 clones, around 87% seen once; the top ten hold 2% to 3%. The specimen was CD4+ or CD8+ T cells sorted from blood, collected in a trial of the OX40 agonist ivuxolimab. Receptor source: an adult with an advanced solid tumor such as melanoma, head and neck, liver or kidney cancer. The CDR3 runs from the conserved cysteine through the conserved F or W. The order of the fields is D gene, J gene, clone size, V gene, CDR3 DNA, CDR3 protein. D genes are given only for firm matches. Only some rows state a clone size, as once, few, many or a class for expanded clones.

D gene: TRBD2
J gene: TRBJ2-2
clone size: -
V gene: TRBV28
CDR3 DNA: TGTGCCAGCAGTTTATTTAGCGGGGCCACCGGGGAGCTGTTTTTT
CDR3 protein: CASSLFSGATGELFF

D gene: -
J gene: TRBJ2-5
clone size: -
V gene: TRBV7-2
CDR3 DNA: TGTGCCAGCAGCTTATTGACCTCACAAGAGACCCAGTACTTC
CDR3 protein: CASSLLTSQETQYF

D gene: -
J gene: TRBJ2-5
clone size: -
V gene: TRBV6-5
CDR3 DNA: TGTGCCAGCAGTTACTCTGAGGGGAGCCAAGAGACCCAGTACTTC
CDR3 protein: CASSYSEGSQETQYF

D gene: -
J gene: TRBJ1-1
clone size: once
V gene: TRBV7-3
CDR3 DNA: TGTGCCAGCAGCTTTGAGGTGAACACTGAAGCTTTCTTT
CDR3 protein: CASSFEVNTEAFF

D gene: -
J gene: TRBJ1-4
clone size: -
V gene: TRBV5-1
CDR3 DNA: TGCGCCAGCAGCCGACGTCTCGGCATAAATGAAAAACTGTTTTTT
CDR3 protein: CASSRRLGINEKLFF

D gene: -
J gene: TRBJ2-3
clone size: -
V gene: TRBV29-1
CDR3 DNA: TGCAGCGTTGAAAGGGATAGGGAGGTTAATACGCAGTATTTT
CDR3 protein: CSVERDREVNTQYF

D gene: -
J gene: TRBJ1-2
clone size: -
V gene: TRBV10-2
CDR3 DNA: TGCGCCAGCAGAGTTGGACAGTGGGGCGGCTATGGCTACACCTTC
CDR3 protein: CASRVGQWGGYGYTF

D gene: TRBD2
J gene: TRBJ2-1
clone size: once
V gene: TRBV6-4
CDR3 DNA: TGTGCCAGCAGCAGAGAGCTAGCGGGGGGTCCCAATGAGCAGTTCTTC
CDR3 protein: CASSRELAGGPNEQFF

D gene: TRBD1
J gene: TRBJ2-2
clone size: -
V gene: TRBV19
CDR3 DNA: TGTGCCAGTACCGGACAGGGTTCGACCGGGGAGCTGTTTTTT
CDR3 protein: CASTGQGSTGELFF

D gene: -
J gene: TRBJ2-5
clone size: -
V gene: TRBV27
CDR3 DNA: TGTGCCAGCACGATGACGGCCCGGGGCCAAGAGACCCAGTACTTC
CDR3 protein: CASTMTARGQETQYF

D gene: -
J gene: TRBJ2-7
clone size: -
V gene: TRBV6-5
CDR3 DNA: TGTGCCAGCAGAGACGGACAGACGCAGTACTTC
CDR3 protein: CASRDGQTQYF

D gene: -
J gene: TRBJ1-6
clone size: -
V gene: TRBV5-1
CDR3 DNA: TGCGCCAGCAGCTTGGGGTACAGGCCTAGCTCCTATAATTCACCCCTCCACTTT
CDR3 protein: CASSLGYRPSSYNSPLHF

D gene: -
J gene: TRBJ1-1
clone size: -
V gene: TRBV19
CDR3 DNA: TGTGCCAGTAGTTACATGGGCAATGGGTTGAACACTGAAGCTTTCTTT
CDR3 protein: CASSYMGNGLNTEAFF

D gene: -
J gene: TRBJ2-4
clone size: -
V gene: TRBV4-3
CDR3 DNA: TGCGCCAGCAGCCAAGAGAGACAGTTGGGGGTTCGGAACATTCAGTACTTC
CDR3 protein: CASSQERQLGVRNIQYF

D gene: -
J gene: TRBJ1-6
clone size: -
V gene: TRBV4-3
CDR3 DNA: TGCGCCAGCAGCCAGACAGTAAACGGGGATTCACCCCTCCACTTT
CDR3 protein: CASSQTVNGDSPLHF

D gene: TRBD1
J gene: TRBJ1-1
clone size: -
V gene: TRBV5-4
CDR3 DNA: TGTGCCAGCAGGGGAGGGGGGACAGGGTACACTGAAGCTTTCTTT
CDR3 protein: CASRGGGTGYTEAFF

D gene: -
J gene: TRBJ2-3
clone size: -
V gene: TRBV5-1
CDR3 DNA: TGCGCCAGCAGCCGGGGGACGTCTAGCACAGATACGCAGTATTTT
CDR3 protein: CASSRGTSSTDTQYF

D gene: TRBD1
J gene: TRBJ1-2
clone size: -
V gene: TRBV5-1
CDR3 DNA: TGCGCCAGCAGCCCAGCCCCCGGACAGGCGAACTATGGCTACACCTTC
CDR3 protein: CASSPAPGQANYGYTF

D gene: -
J gene: TRBJ2-3
clone size: few
V gene: TRBV10-1
CDR3 DNA: TGCGCCAGCAGTGAAAGGGGCACAGATACGCAGTATTTT
CDR3 protein: CASSERGTDTQYF

D gene: -
J gene: TRBJ2-5
clone size: -
V gene: TRBV7-2
CDR3 DNA: TGTGCCAGCAGCACAAACAGGGAGACCCAGTACTTC
CDR3 protein: CASSTNRETQYF

D gene: -
J gene: TRBJ2-3
clone size: -
V gene: TRBV7-2
CDR3 DNA: TGTGCCAGCAGCCGCACAGATACGCAGTATTTT
CDR3 protein: CASSRTDTQYF

D gene: -
J gene: TRBJ1-5
clone size: -
V gene: TRBV4-2
CDR3 DNA: TGTGCCAGCAGCCAAACAGGTGACAATCAGCCCCAGCATTTT
CDR3 protein: CASSQTGDNQPQHF

D gene: -
J gene: TRBJ1-1
clone size: -
V gene: TRBV5-1
CDR3 DNA: TGCGCCAGCAGCGCCCAGACAGAGGAAGCTTTCTTT
CDR3 protein: CASSAQTEEAFF

D gene: TRBD1
J gene: TRBJ2-5
clone size: -
V gene: TRBV19
CDR3 DNA: TGTGCCAGTAGTGCAGGGACAGGGGCACAGACCCAGTACTTC
CDR3 protein: CASSAGTGAQTQYF

D gene: TRBD2
J gene: TRBJ2-1
clone size: -
V gene: TRBV9
CDR3 DNA: TGTGCCAGCAGCGAGGAGCGGGGGGCCGGTAATGAGCAGTTCTTC
CDR3 protein: CASSEERGAGNEQFF

D gene: TRBD2
J gene: TRBJ2-1
clone size: once
V gene: TRBV11-2
CDR3 DNA: TGTGCCAGCAGCTTAAGCCCTAGCGGGGCAAGTGAGCAGTTCTTC
CDR3 protein: CASSLSPSGASEQFF

D gene: -
J gene: TRBJ2-5
clone size: -
V gene: TRBV18
CDR3 DNA: TGTGCCAGCTCACCTGGGACATCAGAGACCCAGTACTTC
CDR3 protein: CASSPGTSETQYF

D gene: -
J gene: TRBJ2-7
clone size: -
V gene: TRBV10-1
CDR3 DNA: TGCGCCAGCAGGGCCGGACGGTCCTACGAGCAGTACTTC
CDR3 protein: CASRAGRSYEQYF

D gene: -
J gene: TRBJ2-3
clone size: few
V gene: TRBV13
CDR3 DNA: TGTGCCAGCAGCCCCCGACGCCGGGACACAACTAGCACAGATACGCAGTATTTT
CDR3 protein: CASSPRRRDTTSTDTQYF

D gene: -
J gene: TRBJ1-2
clone size: -
V gene: TRBV19
CDR3 DNA: TGTGCCAGTACCTCCGCGGGACTGAACTATGGCTACACCTTC
CDR3 protein: CASTSAGLNYGYTF

D gene: TRBD1
J gene: TRBJ1-5
clone size: -
V gene: TRBV5-6
CDR3 DNA: TGTGCCAGCAGCGCGGGACAGAACTATCAGCCCCAGCATTTT
CDR3 protein: CASSAGQNYQPQHF

D gene: -
J gene: TRBJ1-2
clone size: -
V gene: TRBV9
CDR3 DNA: TGTGCCAGCAGCGTAGGGGCCGCCTATGGCTACACCTTC
CDR3 protein: CASSVGAAYGYTF

D gene: -
J gene: TRBJ2-6
clone size: -
V gene: TRBV28
CDR3 DNA: TGTGCCAGCAGTCCGCCCGGACTTAGCTCTGGGGCCAACGTCCTGACTTTC
CDR3 protein: CASSPPGLSSGANVLTF

D gene: -
J gene: TRBJ1-4
clone size: -
V gene: TRBV15
CDR3 DNA: TGTGCCACAAACGTCCAGGGGCGTACTAATGAAAAACTGTTTTTT
CDR3 protein: CATNVQGRTNEKLFF

D gene: -
J gene: TRBJ2-1
clone size: -
V gene: TRBV28
CDR3 DNA: TGTGCCAGCAGCGACCCGTGGGGTTCGGGGCAGTTCTTC
CDR3 protein: CASSDPWGSGQFF

D gene: -
J gene: TRBJ2-7
clone size: -
V gene: TRBV10-3
CDR3 DNA: TGTGCCATCAGTGAGTCGCAGGGTGTGGGGTACGAGCAGTACTTC
CDR3 protein: CAISESQGVGYEQYF